This T cell receptor (beta chain) was profiled in a study of spatial heterogeneity in lung cancer. Turning to the study itself: A consistent excess of beta-chain over alpha-chain sequences was detected. Within raw reads, each unique TCR and UMI combination appeared on average more than ten times. Study outcomes and limitations: Ubiquitous, expanded tumor-derived TCRs were more frequently observed in blood at resection than at follow-up.

This clonotype was observed at least ten times. Its antigen is unidentified. The sample's time point: sample taken at primary tumor resection. Frozen PBMC, nontumor lung or tumor provided whole RNA, which was sequenced unsorted. Patients with untreated early-stage non-small cell lung cancer, numbering approximately 79, were the donors. TCRdb processed the 5' RACE reads anew with MiXCR; each CDR3 protein has one entry. This table has almost 75,000 distinct CDR3 sequences, about an eighth appearing once. The CDR3 totals 18 residues. V trimming: 5 bases; J trimming: 2 bases; junction bases outside the gene matches: 17. Looked up from germline, CDR1 is MDHEN and CDR2 is SYDVKM.

This clonotype originated in a male donor with early-stage non-small cell lung cancer. The rearrangement links TRBV28 to TRBJ2-5; 7 bases are a match to TRBD2. Here the sequenced sample was PBMCs, taken at surgery. The CDR3 nucleotides are TGTGCCAGCAGTCTGTTCCTTCATTCCGGGACTATGCAAGAGACCCAGTACTTC. It yields the protein CASSLFLHSGTMQETQYF.